These T cell receptor beta chains were read from a single sample in a study of shared clonotypes between healthy human individuals. This table comes from immunoSEQ multiplex PCR, and its TCRdb copy is limited to in-frame clones, with some not included. The data contain over 1.4 million clones, 95% to 97% of them singletons. The specimen was naive CD4+ T cells sorted from blood. These receptors were collected from a young man in good health. The CDR3 runs from the conserved cysteine through the conserved F or W. A D gene is named only where the DNA matches it firmly. A clone size is listed for some rows: how often the clone was seen (once, few, many), or a class if it is expanded.

D,J,size,V,DNA,CDR3
TRBD2,TRBJ2-5,-,TRBV11-3,TGTGCCAGCAGCTTAGATCATGGGACTAAGGGCCAAGAGACCCAGTACTTC,CASSLDHGTKGQETQYF
-,TRBJ2-7,-,TRBV28,TGTGCCAGCACCGGGTCCCCGGCAGGTACCTACGAGCAGTACTTC,CASTGSPAGTYEQYF
-,TRBJ1-3,-,TRBV14,TGTGCCAGCAGCCAAGATTCAGGTCTCGGAAACACCATATATTTT,CASSQDSGLGNTIYF
TRBD2,TRBJ2-3,-,TRBV7-3,TGTGCCAGCAGCCCGACTAGCGGGTTGACTAGCACAGATACGCAGTATTTT,CASSPTSGLTSTDTQYF
TRBD1,TRBJ2-5,-,TRBV7-2,TGTGCCAGCAGACCACAGGGGAAGGAGACCCAGTACTTC,CASRPQGKETQYF
TRBD1,TRBJ2-1,-,TRBV7-8,TGTGCCAGCAGCTCAAGACAGGGGGCGTCCAATGAGCAGTTCTTC,CASSSRQGASNEQFF
-,TRBJ2-2,-,TRBV18,TGTGCCAGCTCACCCCGACTAGTACGCACCGGGGAGCTGTTTTTT,CASSPRLVRTGELFF
TRBD1,TRBJ2-6,-,TRBV9,TGTGCCAGCAGCCGGACAGGGACCGGGGCCAACGTCCTGACTTTC,CASSRTGTGANVLTF
-,TRBJ2-3,-,TRBV9,TGTGCCAGCAGCGCCCGACAATGGAGCACAGATACGCAGTATTTT,CASSARQWSTDTQYF
TRBD1,TRBJ2-7,-,TRBV2,TGTGCCAGCAGTTTACAGGGGGAGCAGTACTTC,CASSLQGEQYF
-,TRBJ2-7,-,TRBV14,TGTGCCAGCAGCCAAGGGCTTTCGTTCAGGCAGTACTTC,CASSQGLSFRQYF
-,TRBJ1-3,-,TRBV11-2,TGTGCCAGCAGCTTAGGGGGCTCTGGAAACACCATATATTTT,CASSLGGSGNTIYF
-,TRBJ1-1,-,TRBV5-8,TGTGCCAGCAGCTTGGCCAATACGGGAAGGAACACTGAAGCTTTCTTT,CASSLANTGRNTEAFF
TRBD1,TRBJ2-7,-,TRBV6-5,TGTGCCAGCAGTTATAACAGGGGATTCGACGAGCAGTACTTC,CASSYNRGFDEQYF
-,TRBJ2-7,-,TRBV14,TGTGCCAGCAGCCAAGAGGTTGAATCCTACGAGCAGTACTTC,CASSQEVESYEQYF
TRBD1,TRBJ2-1,-,TRBV28,TGTGCCAGCAGTTTGCCTCAGGGGGCGAATGAGCAGTTCTTC,CASSLPQGANEQFF
-,TRBJ2-7,-,TRBV10-1,TGCGCCAGCAGTGAGTCTATAGGGACCTACGAGCAGTACTTC,CASSESIGTYEQYF
TRBD1,TRBJ1-4,-,TRBV19,TGTGCCAGTAGTACCCGACAGGGGATTGCAACTAATGAAAAACTGTTTTTT,CASSTRQGIATNEKLFF
TRBD2,TRBJ2-7,-,TRBV5-4,TGTGCCAGCAGCTTCCAGCGGGACTCCTACGAGCAGTACTTC,CASSFQRDSYEQYF
-,TRBJ1-5,-,TRBV7-6,TGTGCCAGCAGCCCGGACACGAATCAGCCCCAGCATTTT,CASSPDTNQPQHF
-,TRBJ1-2,-,TRBV30,TGTGCCTGGAGTGTACAGACTTTCTATGGCTACACCTTC,CAWSVQTFYGYTF
-,TRBJ2-3,-,TRBV6-6,TGTGCCGGTGGTGGGCGGGACGTTGGGGATACGCAGTATTTT,CAGGGRDVGDTQYF
TRBD2,TRBJ2-5,-,TRBV9,TGTGCCAGCAGCGGGACTAGCGGGAGGGCCATTGAGACCCAGTACTTC,CASSGTSGRAIETQYF
-,TRBJ2-2,once,TRBV6-5,TGTGCCAGCAGTCGCTGGTTCCCCGGGGAGCTGTTTTTT,CASSRWFPGELFF
-,TRBJ2-1,-,TRBV6-1,TGTGCCAGCAGTGACCGACTGGGTGAGCAGTTCTTC,CASSDRLGEQFF
-,TRBJ2-7,-,TRBV5-4,TGTGCCAGCAGCTTCCGACAGGCTGGGGACGAGCAGTACTTC,CASSFRQAGDEQYF
-,TRBJ2-1,-,TRBV4-1,TGCGCCAGCAGCCAATTATTCATCCCAGGCTACAATGAGCAGTTCTTC,CASSQLFIPGYNEQFF
-,TRBJ2-2,-,TRBV5-5,TGTGCCAGCAGCTTGGCAGCTAAGGGGACCGGGGAGCTGTTTTTT,CASSLAAKGTGELFF
-,TRBJ2-1,-,TRBV7-2,TGTGCCAGCAGCTTAGCCGGTACCGTCAATGAGCAGTTCTTC,CASSLAGTVNEQFF
-,TRBJ1-1,-,TRBV12-5,TGTGCTAGTGGGACGGGGACGGGAGGGAACACTGAAGCTTTCTTT,CASGTGTGGNTEAFF
-,TRBJ1-4,-,TRBV10-3,TGTGCCATCACCGCGGGGGGGGTCGAAAAACTGTTTTTT,CAITAGGVEKLFF
TRBD2,TRBJ2-1,-,TRBV19,TGTGCCAGTAGTAGACTAGCGGGAGGATGGGGCTCCTACAATGAGCAGTTCTTC,CASSRLAGGWGSYNEQFF
-,TRBJ2-7,-,TRBV18,TGTGCCAGCTCACCCCAGGGGTTGAGCTCCTACGAGCAGTACTTC,CASSPQGLSSYEQYF
TRBD1,TRBJ2-1,-,TRBV12-5,TGTGCTAGTGGTAAGGAACAGGGGGGGCAGTTCTTC,CASGKEQGGQFF
TRBD1,TRBJ2-7,-,TRBV12-5,TGTGCTAGTGGTTTGGTACTAACGGGACAGCGACTCAGAGAGCAGTACTTC,CASGLVLTGQRLREQYF
TRBD2,TRBJ2-1,once,TRBV12-5,TGTGCTAGTGGCCTCAGTGGCGGGAGAGGAGAAGGGAATGAGCAGTTCTTC,CASGLSGGRGEGNEQFF
-,TRBJ1-4,-,TRBV5-1,TGCGCCAGCAGCTTTTGGGGGGGTGCAACTAATGAAAAACTGTTTTTT,CASSFWGGATNEKLFF
TRBD1,TRBJ2-3,-,TRBV6-1,TGTGCCAGCCTCCGGGACAGGGATGCAGATACGCAGTATTTT,CASLRDRDADTQYF
TRBD1,TRBJ1-5,-,TRBV2,TGTGCCAGCAGGGAAGGACAGGGCAGTCAGCCCCAGCATTTT,CASREGQGSQPQHF
-,TRBJ2-7,-,TRBV6-6,TGTGCCAGCAGTCGAGCCGGGGGGCAGTACTTC,CASSRAGGQYF
-,TRBJ2-1,-,TRBV14,TGTGCCAGCAGATTGAACCCTTACAATGAGCAGTTCTTC,CASRLNPYNEQFF
TRBD1,TRBJ2-7,-,TRBV7-9,TGTGCCAGCAGCCCCGACAGGGACGAGCAGTACTTC,CASSPDRDEQYF
TRBD2,TRBJ2-1,-,TRBV7-9,TGTGCCAGCAGCTCCCAACGACTAGCGGGTCAAAATGAGCAGTTCTTC,CASSSQRLAGQNEQFF
TRBD2,TRBJ2-1,-,TRBV5-1,TGCGCCAGCAGCTTGGCTGGGACTAGCGGGTTCCCCTACAATGAGCAGTTCTTC,CASSLAGTSGFPYNEQFF
-,TRBJ2-5,-,TRBV7-9,TGTGCCAGCAGCACTACGACTACCCCGCCCCAGTACTTC,CASSTTTTPPQYF
TRBD2,TRBJ2-3,-,TRBV6-5,TGTGCCAGCAGGGGACTAAGGACCACAGATACGCAGTATTTT,CASRGLRTTDTQYF
TRBD1,TRBJ2-7,-,TRBV6-6,TGTGCCAGCAGCACCCAGACAGGGTCTTTACCGTACGAGCAGTACTTC,CASSTQTGSLPYEQYF